The TCR beta chain described here comes from a study of T cell responses to AZD1222 COVID-19 vaccine. Details on this clone: Its antigen is not identified.

The length of the CDR3 is 14 residues. The V gene lost 2 bases and the J gene lost 6 bases, with 14 bases spanning the gap. CDR1 and CDR2 from the germline V gene are GTSNPN and SVGIG (reference sequence). Assay: immunoSEQ multiplex PCR; the TCRdb copy retains only in-frame clones and omits some. The table includes about 100,000 clones, 80% to 95% detected once. Findings and limits, study-wide: Nearly half of unique spike-specific TCRs reportedly avoided B.1.351 and B.1.1.7 mutated regions. In a largely white British group with more females than males, clonal diversity was possibly underestimated. Only 5 or 6 people who got AZD1222 tested seropositive at baseline.

This receptor was obtained from an adult in good health. V is TRBV30 and J is TRBJ2-1; a weak D match, TRBD2 (6 bases). The sample here was peripheral blood, taken on day 0 of AZD1222 vaccination. CDR3 loop: CAWSFNAGPNEQFF. CDR3 nucleotide sequence: TGTGCCTGGAGTTTTAATGCGGGGCCCAATGAGCAGTTCTTC. The whole variable domain, filled in from reference TRBV30 and TRBJ2-1, reads SQTIHQWPATLVQPVGSPLSLECTVEGTSNPNLYWYRQAAGRGLQLLFYSVGIGQISSEVPQNLSASRPQDRQFILSSKKLLLSDSGFYLCAWSFNAGPNEQFFGPGTRLTVL.